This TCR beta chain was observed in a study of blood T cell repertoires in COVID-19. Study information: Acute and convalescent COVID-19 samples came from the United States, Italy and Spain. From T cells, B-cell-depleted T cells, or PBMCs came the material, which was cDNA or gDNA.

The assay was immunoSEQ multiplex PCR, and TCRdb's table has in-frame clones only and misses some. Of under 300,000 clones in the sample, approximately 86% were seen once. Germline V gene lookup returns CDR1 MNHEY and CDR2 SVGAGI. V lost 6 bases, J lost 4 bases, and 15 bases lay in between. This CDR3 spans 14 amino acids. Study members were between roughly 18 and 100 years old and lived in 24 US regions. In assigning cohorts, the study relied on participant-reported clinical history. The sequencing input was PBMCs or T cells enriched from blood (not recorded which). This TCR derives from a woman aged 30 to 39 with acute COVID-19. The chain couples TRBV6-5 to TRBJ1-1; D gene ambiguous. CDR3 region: CASRPGSSRTEAFF. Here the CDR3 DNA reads TGTGCCAGCAGACCGGGGAGCTCCCGCACTGAAGCTTTCTTT.